The 3 T cell receptor beta chains given below trace back to one sample, sequenced in a study of a mutant IDH1 vaccine in newly diagnosed glioma. Only in-frame clones appear in the TCRdb table, and some are missing; sequencing was by immunoSEQ multiplex PCR. The sample gives 39,000 or so clones, approximately 80% of which show up once; roughly 5.5% is in the top ten. These receptors have no known antigen. Time point indicated: week 5, during vaccination. Topical imiquimod accompanied each vaccine dose, which consisted of 300 ug of mutant IDH1 20-mer peptide. Specimen: PBMCs, collected from a glioma patient whose treatment included an IDH1 peptide vaccine. The receptors shown here come from a man aged 40-49 years with glioma.

With regard to this clone: The sample contains more than one DNA sequence encoding this CDR3. The V call is TRBV5-1, the J call TRBJ2-7, with TRBD1 identical over 7 bases. The CDR3 runs 16 residues. Germline V gene sequence: CDR1 SGHRS, CDR2 YFSETQ. Trimming removed 0 bases from V and 1 base from J; junction bases left unmatched: 7. The DNA for the CDR3 is TGCGCCAGCAGCTTGGGGCACCGGGACAGTTCCTACGAGCAGTACTTC. Protein: CASSLGHRDSSYEQYF.

The V call is TRBV6-1, the J call TRBJ2-7, with 7 bases aligning to TRBD1. CDR3 length: 14 residues. Trimming cost V 6 bases and J 2 bases; bases outside gene matches: 7. Germline lookup yields CDR1 MNHNS and CDR2 SASEGT. The CDR3 sequence: CASRGTAPPYEQYF. The CDR3 DNA is TGTGCCAGCAGAGGGACAGCACCCCCCTACGAGCAGTACTTC.

The chain recombines TRBV9 with TRBJ1-2, with 8 bases matching TRBD1. This CDR3 has 13 amino acids. The V gene's germline CDR1 is SGDLS and CDR2 YYNGEE. Losses at the gene ends were 4 bases for V and 8 bases for J; bases not matched to a gene: 7. In DNA form, the CDR3 reads TGTGCCAGCAGCACACGACAGGGGCTGGGCTACACCTTC. Encoded protein: CASSTRQGLGYTF. Combining the CDR3 with reference TRBV9 and TRBJ1-2 gives the whole variable domain DSGVTQTPKHLITATGQRVTLRCSPRSGDLSVYWYQQSLDQGLQFLIQYYNGEERAKGNILERFSAQQFPDLHSELNLSSLELGDSALYFCASSTRQGLGYTFGSGTRLTVV.